These 18 T cell receptor beta chains were sequenced from one sample in a study of cytomegalovirus exposure and HLA in healthy donors. PCR was performed using 60 Vbeta and 13 Jbeta primers. TCRdb keeps only in-frame clones here, not all; method: immunoSEQ multiplex PCR. This sample yields 50,000 to 60,000 clones, of which roughly 80% are seen a single time; around 2.5% belongs to the top ten. Sample: PBMCs. Receptor source: a woman aged 35 to 49 in good health and CMV-seropositive.

This chain uses TRBV9 with TRBJ2-5; a weak D match, TRBD2 (6 bases). Trimming took 4 bases from V and 5 from J, leaving 15 bases between them. The germline V gene has CDR1 SGDLS and CDR2 YYNGEE. There are 14 residues in the CDR3. The CDR3 is CASSPLGGWETQYF. For the CDR3, the DNA is TGTGCCAGCAGCCCCCTGGGGGGATGGGAGACCCAGTACTTC.

The chain carries TRBV5-1 and TRBJ2-5; 7 nucleotides line up with TRBD2. Per the germline V gene, CDR1 is SGHRS and CDR2 is YFSETQ. The CDR3 loop spans 14 amino acids. With 4 bases clipped from V and 4 bases from J, the junction kept 7 bases outside the gene matches. The CDR3 sequence is CASSPGTTIETQYF. As DNA, the CDR3 is TGCGCCAGCAGCCCGGGGACTACAATAGAGACCCAGTACTTC.

In this sample, this clone turned up a few times. The V gene is TRBV9, the J gene TRBJ1-4; D remains ambiguous. The V and J ends lost 0 bases and 7 bases respectively, with 13 bases between them. The CDR3 covers 15 residues. CDR1 and CDR2 from the germline V gene are SGDLS and YYNGEE. The CDR3 sequence is CASSVDEGTGEKLFF. The CDR3 DNA follows: TGTGCCAGCAGCGTAGATGAGGGAACGGGTGAAAAACTGTTTTTT.

The chain uses TRBV7-2 and TRBJ2-3; D is perhaps TRBD2 (6 bases). Germline values: CDR1 SGHTA, CDR2 FQGNSA. V lost 4 bases, J lost 1 base, and 12 bases lay in between. The CDR3 length is 15 residues. CDR3 DNA sequence: TGTGCCAGCAGCTCCCTCACGGGGGGCACAGATACGCAGTATTTT. This codes for CASSSLTGGTDTQYF.

This clone is a singleton in its sample. The rearrangement joins TRBV5-1 to TRBJ2-7, with D possibly being TRBD2 (6 bases). With 4 bases removed from V and 0 bases from J, the gap between germline ends came to 14 bases. The germline CDR1 and CDR2 sequences are SGHRS and YFSETQ. The CDR3 has 15 residues. The CDR3 nucleotides read TGCGCCAGCAGCGAGGGACTTCTAAGCTCCTACGAGCAGTACTTC. Amino acid sequence: CASSEGLLSSYEQYF. The variable domain in full, with the rest retrieved from reference TRBV5-1 and TRBJ2-7, is KAGVTQTPRYLIKTRGQQVTLSCSPISGHRSVSWYQQTPGQGLQFLFEYFSETQRNKGNFPGRFSGRQFSNSRSEMNVSTLELGDSALYLCASSEGLLSSYEQYFGPGTRLTVT.

Comment on this clone: The junction departs from germline at one end; a sequencing error may be responsible. The chain couples TRBV29-1 to TRBJ1-5; D possibly corresponds to TRBD1 (6 bases). Germline CDR1 SQVTM, CDR2 ANQGSEA. The CDR3 extends over 12 amino acids. CDR3 loop: CSVELLTGQRDF. CDR3 DNA sequence: TGCAGCGTTGAACTACTAACAGGGCAAAGGGATTTT.

The chain carries TRBV30 and TRBJ1-1, with D perhaps TRBD1 (6 bases). Trimming left V 2 bases short and J 2 bases short, with 9 bases between. Germline values: CDR1 GTSNPN, CDR2 SVGIG (reference sequence). The CDR3 sequence is 13 residues long. The CDR3 coding sequence is TGTGCCTGGAGTTTACAGGGTAACACTGAAGCTTTCTTT. It is translated as CAWSLQGNTEAFF.

Here the CDR3 DNA reads TGTGCCAGCAGCTTGGCAGGGTGGGCCCAGCAGTTCTTC. This encodes CASSLAGWAQQFF. This chain connects TRBV7-9 to TRBJ2-1, with D possibly matching TRBD1 (5 bases). From germline, CDR1 is SEHNR and CDR2 FQNEAQ (reference sequence). The CDR3 runs to 13 residues. V lost 3 bases to trimming and J lost 11 bases, with 14 bases between them.

V usage is TRBV5-4 and J usage is TRBJ2-7; perhaps TRBD1 as D (5 bases). In germline, CDR1 is SGHNT, CDR2 YYREEE (reference sequence). This CDR3 region has 14 residues. The V gene lost 1 base and the J gene lost 5 bases, with 13 bases spanning the gap. This CDR3 reads CASSLITGSHEQYF. The CDR3 nucleotides read TGTGCCAGCAGCTTGATCACAGGTAGCCACGAGCAGTACTTC.

The gene calls are TRBV4-1 and TRBJ1-1; TRBD1 might be the D (6 bases). Germline CDR1 and CDR2: MGHRA and YSYEKL. The CDR3 totals 15 residues. Deletions cut 4 bases from V and 5 bases from J, with 17 bases between. This CDR3 reads CASSPTAGAGTEAFF. The CDR3 DNA sequence: TGCGCCAGCAGCCCTACGGCGGGGGCGGGGACTGAAGCTTTCTTT.

The gene calls are TRBV9 and TRBJ2-7; tentative D call: TRBD2 (5 bases). In germline, CDR1 is SGDLS, CDR2 YYNGEE. The V gene lost 0 bases and the J gene lost 4 bases, with 17 bases spanning the gap. The length of the CDR3 is 16 residues. The CDR3 is CASSVDTGFGEYEQYF. In nucleotides, the CDR3 is TGTGCCAGCAGCGTAGATACGGGGTTCGGGGAGTACGAGCAGTACTTC.

The chain couples TRBV4-3 to TRBJ2-1; 9 bases map to TRBD2. The CDR3 sequence is 16 residues long. Germline values: CDR1 LGHNA, CDR2 YSLEER. V dropped 1 base and J dropped 6; count of bases not matched to a gene: 7. Here the CDR3 reads CASSQAAAGGSNEQFF. The DNA for the CDR3 is TGCGCCAGCAGCCAAGCGGCAGCGGGGGGTTCCAATGAGCAGTTCTTC.

The DNA of the CDR3 is TGTGCCAGCAGTACGCACAGGAATAATTCACCCCTCCACTTT. Translation gives CASSTHRNNSPLHF. V is TRBV28 and J is TRBJ1-6; possibly TRBD1 for D (5 bases). The CDR3 extends over 14 amino acids. Trimming removed 5 bases at V and 5 bases at J, with 10 bases between. Looked up from germline, CDR1 is MDHEN and CDR2 is SYDVKM.

The rearrangement joins TRBV6-6 to TRBJ1-6; TRBD1 agrees at 12 bases. CDR1 is MNHNY and CDR2 is SVGAGI in the germline V gene (reference sequence). V lost 4 bases, J lost 6 bases, and 4 bases stayed unmatched. There are 16 residues in the CDR3. Written as DNA, the CDR3 is TGTGCCAGCAGTTCCTTGGGACAGGGGGCTAATTCACCCCTCCACTTT. This translates into CASSSLGQGANSPLHF.

This chain connects TRBV29-1 to TRBJ2-1, with a possible D match to TRBD2 (6 bases). The germline gives CDR1 SQVTM, CDR2 ANQGSEA. The V and J ends lost 7 bases and 7 bases respectively, with 26 bases between them. There are 16 residues in the CDR3. CDR3 nucleotides: TGCAGCGCTCTGAGTACCAGACTAGTATCCTGGAATGAGCAGTTCTTC. Encoded protein: CSALSTRLVSWNEQFF.

The chain is built from TRBV29-1 and TRBJ2-1; TRBD1 matches 9 bases. Germline V gives CDR1 SQVTM, CDR2 ANQGSEA. V dropped 4 bases and J dropped 1; count of bases not matched to a gene: 5. This CDR3 has 15 residues. CDR3 in DNA: TGCAGCGTTGTGCCCGGGACAGGGTCCTACAATGAGCAGTTCTTC. Residues: CSVVPGTGSYNEQFF.

This chain connects TRBV28 to TRBJ2-1; D gene ambiguous. The ends were cut back, 5 bases at V and 8 bases at J, with 7 bases in the middle. Germline V CDR1 and CDR2: MDHEN, SYDVKM. The CDR3 runs to 11 residues. CDR3 amino acids: CASSKEDEQFF. The CDR3 coding sequence is TGTGCCAGCAGTAAAGAGGATGAGCAGTTCTTC.

The chain is built from TRBV10-2 and TRBJ2-2; tentative D call: TRBD2 (6 bases). This CDR3 contains 15 residues. V was pared by 6 bases and J by 3 bases, with 14 bases between. Germline CDR1 reads WSHSY; CDR2 reads SAAADI. CDR3 region: CASRPSGTDTGELFF. For the CDR3, the DNA is TGCGCCAGCAGGCCATCCGGGACTGACACCGGGGAGCTGTTTTTT.